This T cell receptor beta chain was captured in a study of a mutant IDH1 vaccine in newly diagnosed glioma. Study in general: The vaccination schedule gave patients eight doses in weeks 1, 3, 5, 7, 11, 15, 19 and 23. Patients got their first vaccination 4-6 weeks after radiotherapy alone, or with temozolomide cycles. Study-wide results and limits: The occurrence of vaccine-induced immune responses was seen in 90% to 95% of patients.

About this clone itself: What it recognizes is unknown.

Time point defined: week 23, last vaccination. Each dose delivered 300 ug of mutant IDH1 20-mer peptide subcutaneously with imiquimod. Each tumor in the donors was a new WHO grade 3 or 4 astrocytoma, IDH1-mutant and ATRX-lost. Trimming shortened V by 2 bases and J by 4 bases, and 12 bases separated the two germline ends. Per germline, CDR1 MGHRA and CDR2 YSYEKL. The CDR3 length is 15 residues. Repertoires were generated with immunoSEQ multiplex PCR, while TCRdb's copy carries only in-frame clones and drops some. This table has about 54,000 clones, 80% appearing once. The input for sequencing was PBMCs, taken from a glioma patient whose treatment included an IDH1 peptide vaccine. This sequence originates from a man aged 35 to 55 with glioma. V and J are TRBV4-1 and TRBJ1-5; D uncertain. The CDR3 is CASSQPSPPNQPQHF. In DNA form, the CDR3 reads TGCGCCAGCAGCCAACCCTCCCCACCTAATCAGCCCCAGCATTTT.